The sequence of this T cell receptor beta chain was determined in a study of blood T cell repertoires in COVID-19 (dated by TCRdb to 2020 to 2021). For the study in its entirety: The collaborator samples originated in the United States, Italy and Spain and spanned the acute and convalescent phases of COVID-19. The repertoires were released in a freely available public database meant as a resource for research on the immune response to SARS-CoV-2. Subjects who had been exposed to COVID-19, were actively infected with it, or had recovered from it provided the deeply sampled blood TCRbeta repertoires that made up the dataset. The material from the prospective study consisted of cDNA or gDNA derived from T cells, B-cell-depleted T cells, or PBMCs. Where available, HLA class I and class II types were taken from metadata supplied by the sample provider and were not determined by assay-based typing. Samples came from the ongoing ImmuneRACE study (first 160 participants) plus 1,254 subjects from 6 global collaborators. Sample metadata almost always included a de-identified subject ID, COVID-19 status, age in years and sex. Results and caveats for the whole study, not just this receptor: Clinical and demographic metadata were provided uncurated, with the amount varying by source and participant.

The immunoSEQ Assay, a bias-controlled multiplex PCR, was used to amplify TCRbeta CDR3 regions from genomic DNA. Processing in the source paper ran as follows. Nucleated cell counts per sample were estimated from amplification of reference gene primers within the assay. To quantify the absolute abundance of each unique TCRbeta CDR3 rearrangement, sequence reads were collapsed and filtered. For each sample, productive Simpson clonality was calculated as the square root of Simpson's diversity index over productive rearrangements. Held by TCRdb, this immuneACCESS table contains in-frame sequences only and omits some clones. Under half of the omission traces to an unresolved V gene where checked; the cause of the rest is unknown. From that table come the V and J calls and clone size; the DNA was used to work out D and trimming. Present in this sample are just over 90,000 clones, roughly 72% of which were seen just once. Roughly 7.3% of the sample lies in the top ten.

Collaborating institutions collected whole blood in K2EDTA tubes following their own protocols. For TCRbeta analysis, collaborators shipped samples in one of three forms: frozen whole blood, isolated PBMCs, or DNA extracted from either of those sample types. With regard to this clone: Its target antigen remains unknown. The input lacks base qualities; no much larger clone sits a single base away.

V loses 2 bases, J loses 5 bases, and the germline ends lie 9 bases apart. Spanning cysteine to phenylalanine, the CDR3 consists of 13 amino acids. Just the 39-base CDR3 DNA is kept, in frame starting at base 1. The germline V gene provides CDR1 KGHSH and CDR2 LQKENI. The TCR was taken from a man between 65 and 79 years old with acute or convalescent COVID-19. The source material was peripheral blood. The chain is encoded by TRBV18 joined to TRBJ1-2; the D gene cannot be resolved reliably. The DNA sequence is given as TGTGCCAGCTCACCAGAACACGATTATGGCTACACCTTC. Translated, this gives CASSPEHDYGYTF.